Reported below is one T cell receptor (beta chain). Arm-PCR of CDR3 regions with iRepertoire HTBI primers generated TCR beta libraries. TCRdb ran MiXCR on the multiplex PCR reads and lists one entry per CDR3 protein. The sample holds about 350,000 distinct CDR3 sequences; roughly a sixth are singletons and the top ten take roughly 27%. The sample's time point: newly diagnosed GD, antithyroid drugs for less than 3 months. After RNA was extracted from PBMCs, the TCR library was made from it. This sample is drawn from a study of regulatory T cells in long-lasting Graves disease. Trimming shortened V by 3 bases and J by 8 bases, and 13 bases separated the two germline ends. Germline V gene sequence: CDR1 DFQATT, CDR2 SNEGSKA (reference sequence). The CDR3 has 13 amino acids. This same sample was also taken into another study, of T cells in Graves' hyperthyroidism and ophthalmopathy. That paper adds: Graves' hyperthyroidism was deemed stable absent ophthalmopathy progression within 18 months.

The sample consisted of peripheral blood mononuclear cells (PBMCs), taken at new diagnosis, from a patient treated with antithyroid drugs. V usage is TRBV20-1 and J usage is TRBJ2-2; the D gene could be TRBD1 or TRBD2 (5 bases each). This receptor was obtained from a man in his forties or fifties with Graves disease. The CDR3 sequence is CSASYGAKGELFF. The CDR3 DNA is TGCAGTGCTAGTTACGGGGCGAAAGGGGAGCTGTTTTTT.